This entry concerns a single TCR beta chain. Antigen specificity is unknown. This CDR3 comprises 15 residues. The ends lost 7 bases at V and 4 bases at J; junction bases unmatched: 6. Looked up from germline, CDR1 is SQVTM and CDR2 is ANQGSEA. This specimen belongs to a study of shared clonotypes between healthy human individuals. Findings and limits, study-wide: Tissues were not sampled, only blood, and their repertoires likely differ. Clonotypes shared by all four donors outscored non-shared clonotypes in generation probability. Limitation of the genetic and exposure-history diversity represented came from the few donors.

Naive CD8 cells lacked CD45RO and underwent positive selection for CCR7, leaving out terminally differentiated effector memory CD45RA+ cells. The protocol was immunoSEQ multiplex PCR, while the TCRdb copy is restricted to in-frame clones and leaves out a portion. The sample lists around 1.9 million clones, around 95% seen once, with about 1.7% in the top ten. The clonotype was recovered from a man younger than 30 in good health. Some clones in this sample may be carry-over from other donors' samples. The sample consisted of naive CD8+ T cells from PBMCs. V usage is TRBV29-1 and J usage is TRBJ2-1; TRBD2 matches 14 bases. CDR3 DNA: TGCAGCGCTCTGGGACTAGCGGGAGAATACAATGAGCAGTTCTTC. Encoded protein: CSALGLAGEYNEQFF.